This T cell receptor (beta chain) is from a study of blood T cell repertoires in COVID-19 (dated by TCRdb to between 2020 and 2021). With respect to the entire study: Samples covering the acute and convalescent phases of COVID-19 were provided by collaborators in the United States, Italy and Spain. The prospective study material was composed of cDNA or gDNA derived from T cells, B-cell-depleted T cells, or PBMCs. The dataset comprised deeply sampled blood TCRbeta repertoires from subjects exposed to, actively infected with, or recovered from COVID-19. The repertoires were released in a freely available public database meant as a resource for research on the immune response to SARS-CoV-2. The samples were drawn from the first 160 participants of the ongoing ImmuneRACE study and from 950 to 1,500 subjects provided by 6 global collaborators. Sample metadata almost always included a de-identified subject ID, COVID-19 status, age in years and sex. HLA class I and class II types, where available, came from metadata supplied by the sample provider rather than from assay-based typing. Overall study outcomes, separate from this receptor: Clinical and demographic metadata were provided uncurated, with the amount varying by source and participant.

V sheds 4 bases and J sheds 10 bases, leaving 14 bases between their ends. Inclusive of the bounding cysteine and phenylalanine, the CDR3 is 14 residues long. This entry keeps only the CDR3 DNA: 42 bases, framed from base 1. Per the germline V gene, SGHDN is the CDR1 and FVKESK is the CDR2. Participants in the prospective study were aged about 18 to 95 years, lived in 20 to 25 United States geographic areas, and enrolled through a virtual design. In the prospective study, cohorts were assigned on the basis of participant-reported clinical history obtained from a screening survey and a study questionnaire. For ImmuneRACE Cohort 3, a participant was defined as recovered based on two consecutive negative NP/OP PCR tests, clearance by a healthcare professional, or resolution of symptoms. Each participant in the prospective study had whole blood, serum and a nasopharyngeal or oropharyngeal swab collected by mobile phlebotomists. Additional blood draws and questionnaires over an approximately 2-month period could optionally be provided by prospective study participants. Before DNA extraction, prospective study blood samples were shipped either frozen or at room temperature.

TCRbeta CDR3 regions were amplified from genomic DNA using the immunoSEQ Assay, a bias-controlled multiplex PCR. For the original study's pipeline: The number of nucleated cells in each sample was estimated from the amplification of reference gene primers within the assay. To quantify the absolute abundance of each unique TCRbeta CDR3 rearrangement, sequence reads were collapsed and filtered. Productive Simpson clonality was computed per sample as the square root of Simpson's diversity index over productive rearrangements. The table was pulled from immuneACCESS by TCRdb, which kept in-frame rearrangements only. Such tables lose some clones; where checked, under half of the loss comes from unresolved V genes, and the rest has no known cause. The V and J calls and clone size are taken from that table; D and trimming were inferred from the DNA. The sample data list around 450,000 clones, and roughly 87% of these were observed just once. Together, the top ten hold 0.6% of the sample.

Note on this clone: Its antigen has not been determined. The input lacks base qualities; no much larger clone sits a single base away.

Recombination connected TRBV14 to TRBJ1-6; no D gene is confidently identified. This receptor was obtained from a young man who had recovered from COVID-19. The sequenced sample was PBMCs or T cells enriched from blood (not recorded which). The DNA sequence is TGTGCCAGCAGCCTAGCCGTTCGGGAATCACCCCTCCACTTT. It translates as CASSLAVRESPLHF.